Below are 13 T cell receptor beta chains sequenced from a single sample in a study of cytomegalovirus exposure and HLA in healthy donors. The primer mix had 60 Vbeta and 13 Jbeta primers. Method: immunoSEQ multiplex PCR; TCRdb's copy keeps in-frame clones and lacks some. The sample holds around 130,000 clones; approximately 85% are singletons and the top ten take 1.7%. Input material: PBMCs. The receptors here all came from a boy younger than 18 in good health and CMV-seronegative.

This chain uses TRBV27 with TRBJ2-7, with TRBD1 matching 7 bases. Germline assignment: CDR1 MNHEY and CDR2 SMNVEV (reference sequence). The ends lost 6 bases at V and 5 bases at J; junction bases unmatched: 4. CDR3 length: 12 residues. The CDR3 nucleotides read TGTGCCAGCAGATTAGGGGGCGACGAGCAGTACTTC. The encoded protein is CASRLGGDEQYF.

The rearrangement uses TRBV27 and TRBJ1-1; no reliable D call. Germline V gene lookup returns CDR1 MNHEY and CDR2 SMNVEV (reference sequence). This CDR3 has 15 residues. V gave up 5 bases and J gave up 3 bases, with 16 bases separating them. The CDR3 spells CASSLRPQAHTEAFF. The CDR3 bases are TGTGCCAGCAGTCTCCGACCTCAAGCGCACACTGAAGCTTTCTTT.

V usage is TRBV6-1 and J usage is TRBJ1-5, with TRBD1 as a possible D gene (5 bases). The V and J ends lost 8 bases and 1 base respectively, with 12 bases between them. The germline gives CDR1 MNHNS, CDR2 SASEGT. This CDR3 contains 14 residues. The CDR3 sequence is CASGREGSNQPQHF. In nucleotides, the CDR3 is TGTGCCAGCGGCAGGGAGGGGAGCAATCAGCCCCAGCATTTT.

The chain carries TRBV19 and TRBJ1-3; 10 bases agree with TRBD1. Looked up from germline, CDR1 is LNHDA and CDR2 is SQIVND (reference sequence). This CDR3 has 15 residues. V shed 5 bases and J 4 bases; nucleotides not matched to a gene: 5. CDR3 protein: CASSGTGAFGNTIYF. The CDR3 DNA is TGTGCCAGTAGTGGGACAGGGGCTTTCGGAAACACCATATATTTT.

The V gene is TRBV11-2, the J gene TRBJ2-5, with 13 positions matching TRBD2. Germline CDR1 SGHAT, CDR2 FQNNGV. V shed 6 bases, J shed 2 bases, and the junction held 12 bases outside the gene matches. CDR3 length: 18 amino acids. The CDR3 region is CASRSSGLAGKGQETQYF. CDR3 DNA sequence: TGTGCCAGCAGATCCTCGGGACTAGCGGGAAAGGGACAAGAGACCCAGTACTTC.

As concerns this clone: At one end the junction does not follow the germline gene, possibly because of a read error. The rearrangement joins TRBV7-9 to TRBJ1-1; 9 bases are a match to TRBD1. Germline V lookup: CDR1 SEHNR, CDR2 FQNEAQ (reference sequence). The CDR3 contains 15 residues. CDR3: CSSSQMTGGNTEAFF. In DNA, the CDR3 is TGTTCCAGCAGCCAGATGACAGGGGGGAACACTGAAGCTTTCTTT. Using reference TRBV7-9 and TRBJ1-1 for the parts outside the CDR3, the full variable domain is DTGVSQNPRHKITKRGQNVTFRCDPISEHNRLYWYRQTLGQGPEFLTYFQNEAQLEKSRLLSDRFSAERPKGSFSTLEIQRTEQGDSAMYLCSSSQMTGGNTEAFFGQGTRLTVV.

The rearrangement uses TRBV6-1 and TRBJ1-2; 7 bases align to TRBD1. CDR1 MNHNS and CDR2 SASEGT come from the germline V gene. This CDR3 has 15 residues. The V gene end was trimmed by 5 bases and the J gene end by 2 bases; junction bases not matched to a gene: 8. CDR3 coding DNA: TGTGCCAGCAGTCCCACAGGGGAGGTGAACTATGGCTACACCTTC. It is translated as CASSPTGEVNYGYTF.

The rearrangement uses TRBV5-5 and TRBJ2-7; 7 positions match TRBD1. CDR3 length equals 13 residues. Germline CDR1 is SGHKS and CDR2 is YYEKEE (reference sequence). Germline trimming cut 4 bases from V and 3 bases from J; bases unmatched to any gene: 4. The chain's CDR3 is CASSTQGIYEQYF. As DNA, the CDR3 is TGTGCCAGCAGCACACAGGGGATCTACGAGCAGTACTTC.

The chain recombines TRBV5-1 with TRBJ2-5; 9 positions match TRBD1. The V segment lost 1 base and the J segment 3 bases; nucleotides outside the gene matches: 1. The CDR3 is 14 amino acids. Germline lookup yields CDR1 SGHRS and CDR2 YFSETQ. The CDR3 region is CASSLTGGEETQYF. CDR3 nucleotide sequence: TGCGCCAGCAGCTTGACAGGGGGCGAAGAGACCCAGTACTTC.

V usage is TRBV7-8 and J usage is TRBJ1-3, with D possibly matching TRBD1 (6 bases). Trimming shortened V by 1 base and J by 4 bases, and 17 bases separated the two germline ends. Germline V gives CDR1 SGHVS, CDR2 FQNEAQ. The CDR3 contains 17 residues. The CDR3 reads CASSLVSGALLGNTIYF. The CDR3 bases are TGTGCCAGCAGCTTAGTATCAGGGGCGCTGTTAGGAAACACCATATATTTT.

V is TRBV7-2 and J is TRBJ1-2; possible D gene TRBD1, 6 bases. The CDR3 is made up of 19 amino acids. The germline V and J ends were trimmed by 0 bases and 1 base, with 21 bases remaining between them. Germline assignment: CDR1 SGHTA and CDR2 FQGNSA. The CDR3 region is CASSLAKSPGTTFNYGYTF. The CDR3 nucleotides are TGTGCCAGCAGCTTAGCGAAGTCTCCAGGGACAACTTTTAACTATGGCTACACCTTC.

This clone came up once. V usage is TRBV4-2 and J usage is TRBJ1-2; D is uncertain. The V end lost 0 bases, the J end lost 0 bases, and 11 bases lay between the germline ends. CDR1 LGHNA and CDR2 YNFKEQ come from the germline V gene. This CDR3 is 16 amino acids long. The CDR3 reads CASSQDASKANYGYTF. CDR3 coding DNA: TGTGCCAGCAGCCAAGATGCGTCAAAAGCTAACTATGGCTACACCTTC.

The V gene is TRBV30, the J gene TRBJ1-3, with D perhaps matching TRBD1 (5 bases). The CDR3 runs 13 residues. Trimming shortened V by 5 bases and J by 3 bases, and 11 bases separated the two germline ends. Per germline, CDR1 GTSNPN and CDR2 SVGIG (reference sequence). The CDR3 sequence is CAWAGTRGNTIYF. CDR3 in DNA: TGTGCCTGGGCAGGGACTCGTGGAAACACCATATATTTT. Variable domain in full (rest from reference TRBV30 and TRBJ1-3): SQTIHQWPATLVQPVGSPLSLECTVEGTSNPNLYWYRQAAGRGLQLLFYSVGIGQISSEVPQNLSASRPQDRQFILSSKKLLLSDSGFYLCAWAGTRGNTIYFGEGSWLTVV.